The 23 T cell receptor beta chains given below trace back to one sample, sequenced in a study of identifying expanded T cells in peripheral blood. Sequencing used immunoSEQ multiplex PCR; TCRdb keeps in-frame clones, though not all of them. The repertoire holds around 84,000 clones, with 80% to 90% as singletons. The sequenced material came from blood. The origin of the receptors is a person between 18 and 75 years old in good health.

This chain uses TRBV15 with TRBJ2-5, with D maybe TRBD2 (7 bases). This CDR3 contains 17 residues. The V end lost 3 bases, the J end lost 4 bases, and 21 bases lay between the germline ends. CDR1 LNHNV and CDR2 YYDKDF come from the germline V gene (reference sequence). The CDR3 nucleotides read TGTGCCACCAGCAGGGAGTTAGGGGGGGGCATCCGAGAGACCCAGTACTTC. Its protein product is CATSRELGGGIRETQYF.

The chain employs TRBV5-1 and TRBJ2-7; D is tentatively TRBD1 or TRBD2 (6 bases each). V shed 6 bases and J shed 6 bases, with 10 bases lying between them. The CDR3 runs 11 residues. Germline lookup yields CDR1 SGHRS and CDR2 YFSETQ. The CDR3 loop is CASKGEVEQYF. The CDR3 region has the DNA TGCGCCAGCAAGGGGGAGGTCGAGCAGTACTTC.

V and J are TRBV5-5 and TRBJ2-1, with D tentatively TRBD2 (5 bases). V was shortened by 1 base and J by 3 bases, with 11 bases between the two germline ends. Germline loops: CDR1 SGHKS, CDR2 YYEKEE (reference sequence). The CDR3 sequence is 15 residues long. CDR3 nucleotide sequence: TGTGCCAGCAGCTTGTACGCGGGCGGCTACAATGAGCAGTTCTTC. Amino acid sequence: CASSLYAGGYNEQFF. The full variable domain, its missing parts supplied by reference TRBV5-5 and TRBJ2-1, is DAGVTQSPTHLIKTRGQQVTLRCSPISGHKSVSWYQQVLGQGPQFIFQYYEKEERGRGNFPDRFSARQFPNYSSELNVNALLLGDSALYLCASSLYAGGYNEQFFGPGTRLTVL.

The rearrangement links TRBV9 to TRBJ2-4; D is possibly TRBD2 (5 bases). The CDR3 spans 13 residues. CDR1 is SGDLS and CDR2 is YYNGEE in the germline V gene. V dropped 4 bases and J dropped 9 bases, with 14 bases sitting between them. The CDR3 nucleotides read TGTGCCAGCAGCCTTGCGGTTGGGAGCATTCAGTACTTC. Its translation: CASSLAVGSIQYF.

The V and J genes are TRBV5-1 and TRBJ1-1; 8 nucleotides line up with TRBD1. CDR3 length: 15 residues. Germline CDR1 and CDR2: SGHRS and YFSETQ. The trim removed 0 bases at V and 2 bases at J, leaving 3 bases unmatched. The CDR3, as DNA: TGCGCCAGCAGCTTGGGGACAGGGCTCAACACTGAAGCTTTCTTT. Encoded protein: CASSLGTGLNTEAFF. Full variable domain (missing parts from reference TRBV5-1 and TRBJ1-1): KAGVTQTPRYLIKTRGQQVTLSCSPISGHRSVSWYQQTPGQGLQFLFEYFSETQRNKGNFPGRFSGRQFSNSRSEMNVSTLELGDSALYLCASSLGTGLNTEAFFGQGTRLTVV.

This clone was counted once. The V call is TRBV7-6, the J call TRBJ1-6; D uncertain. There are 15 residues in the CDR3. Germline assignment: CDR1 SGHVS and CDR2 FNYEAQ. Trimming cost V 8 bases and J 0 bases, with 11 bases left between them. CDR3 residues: CASRPVGSYNSPLHF. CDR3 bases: TGTGCCAGCCGGCCAGTCGGCTCCTATAATTCACCCCTCCACTTT.

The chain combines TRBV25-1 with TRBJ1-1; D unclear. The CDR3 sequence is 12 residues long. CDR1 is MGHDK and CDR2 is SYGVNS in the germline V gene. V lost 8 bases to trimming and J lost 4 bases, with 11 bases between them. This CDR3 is CASHGRPTEAFF. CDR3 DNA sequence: TGTGCCAGCCACGGACGACCCACTGAAGCTTTCTTT.

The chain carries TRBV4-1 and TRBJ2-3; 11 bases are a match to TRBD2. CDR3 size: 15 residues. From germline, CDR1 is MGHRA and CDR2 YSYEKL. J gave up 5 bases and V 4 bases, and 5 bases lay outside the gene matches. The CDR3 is CASSPGLAGQDTQYF. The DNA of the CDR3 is TGCGCCAGCAGCCCAGGACTAGCGGGTCAAGATACGCAGTATTTT.

DNA for the CDR3: TGCAGCGTTGGAGTGACAGGGTATAATGAAAAACTGTTTTTT. Translating it yields CSVGVTGYNEKLFF. This chain uses TRBV29-1 with TRBJ1-4; 7 nucleotides align to TRBD1. Germline trimming cut 4 bases from V and 4 bases from J; bases unmatched to any gene: 6. This CDR3 spans 14 amino acids. The germline V gene has CDR1 SQVTM and CDR2 ANQGSEA.

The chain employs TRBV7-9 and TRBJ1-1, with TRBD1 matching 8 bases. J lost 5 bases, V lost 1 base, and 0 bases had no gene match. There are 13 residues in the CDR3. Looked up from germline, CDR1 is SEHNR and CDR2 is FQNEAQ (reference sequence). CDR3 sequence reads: CASSLGTGTEAFF. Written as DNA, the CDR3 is TGTGCCAGCAGCTTAGGGACAGGGACTGAAGCTTTCTTT.

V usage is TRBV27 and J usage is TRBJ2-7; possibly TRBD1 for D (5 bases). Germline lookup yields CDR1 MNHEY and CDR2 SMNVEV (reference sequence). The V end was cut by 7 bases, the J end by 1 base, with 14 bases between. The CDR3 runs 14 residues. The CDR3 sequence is CASTPRAGSYEQYF. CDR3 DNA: TGTGCCAGCACCCCAAGGGCAGGGTCCTACGAGCAGTACTTC.

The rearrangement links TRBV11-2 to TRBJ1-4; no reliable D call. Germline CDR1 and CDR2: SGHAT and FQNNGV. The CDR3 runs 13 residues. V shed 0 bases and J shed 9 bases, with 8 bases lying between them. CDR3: CASSLDGGQKLFF. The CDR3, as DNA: TGTGCCAGCAGCTTAGATGGAGGGCAAAAACTGTTTTTT.

For the CDR3, the DNA is TGTGCCAGTAGTATAGGGCTAGCGGAGAGCACAGATACGCAGTATTTT. Translated, it gives CASSIGLAESTDTQYF. This rearrangement joins TRBV19 to TRBJ2-3, with TRBD2 matching 7 bases. The CDR3 length is 16 residues. Germline V lookup: CDR1 LNHDA, CDR2 SQIVND (reference sequence). The J segment lost 0 bases and the V segment lost 1 base, leaving 4 bases of the junction unmatched.

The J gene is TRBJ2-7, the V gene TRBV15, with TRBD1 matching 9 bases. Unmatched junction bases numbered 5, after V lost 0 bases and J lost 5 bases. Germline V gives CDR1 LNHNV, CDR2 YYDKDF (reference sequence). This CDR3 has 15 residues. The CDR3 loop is CATSRDRTGEDEQYF. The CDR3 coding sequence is TGTGCCACCAGCAGAGATCGGACAGGGGAAGACGAGCAGTACTTC.

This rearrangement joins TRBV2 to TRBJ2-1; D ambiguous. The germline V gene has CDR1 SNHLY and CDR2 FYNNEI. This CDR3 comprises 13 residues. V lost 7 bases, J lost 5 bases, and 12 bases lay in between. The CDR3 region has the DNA TGTGCCAGCACCTTTTTGGCCCACAATGAGCAGTTCTTC. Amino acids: CASTFLAHNEQFF.

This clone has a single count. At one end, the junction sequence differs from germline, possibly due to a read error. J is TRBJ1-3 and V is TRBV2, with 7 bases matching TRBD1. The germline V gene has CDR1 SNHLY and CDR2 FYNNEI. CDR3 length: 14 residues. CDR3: CASREGTEKNTIYF. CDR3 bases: TGTGCCAGCAGGGAAGGGACAGAAAAAAACACCATATATTTT.

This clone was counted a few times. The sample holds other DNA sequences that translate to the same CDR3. DNA for the CDR3: TGCGCCAGCAGCCCCTCGGGGGGGTCCTATGGCTACACCTTC. This encodes CASSPSGGSYGYTF. The gene calls are TRBV5-1 and TRBJ1-2; weak D call: TRBD1 (5 bases). The germline V and J ends were trimmed by 4 bases and 4 bases, with 14 bases remaining between them. CDR1 is SGHRS, CDR2 YFSETQ, per germline. There are 14 residues in the CDR3.

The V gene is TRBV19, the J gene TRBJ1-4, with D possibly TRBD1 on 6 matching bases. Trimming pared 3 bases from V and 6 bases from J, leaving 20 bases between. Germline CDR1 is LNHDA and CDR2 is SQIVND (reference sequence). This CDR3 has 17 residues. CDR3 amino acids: CASSIDGQPPGDEKLFF. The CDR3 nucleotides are TGTGCCAGTAGTATCGACGGACAGCCTCCTGGGGATGAAAAACTGTTTTTT.

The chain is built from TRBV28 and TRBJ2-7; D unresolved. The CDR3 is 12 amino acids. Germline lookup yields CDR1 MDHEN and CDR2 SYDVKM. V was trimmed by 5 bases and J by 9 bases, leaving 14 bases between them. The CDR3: CASSLTKGRQYF. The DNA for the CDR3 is TGTGCCAGCAGTCTCACTAAAGGTCGGCAGTACTTC.

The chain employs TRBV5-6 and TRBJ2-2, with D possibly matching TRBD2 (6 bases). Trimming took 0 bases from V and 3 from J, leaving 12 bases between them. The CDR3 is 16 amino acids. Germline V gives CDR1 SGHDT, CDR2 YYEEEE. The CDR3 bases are TGTGCCAGCAGCTTGGTTGGGGGGTACGACACCGGGGAGCTGTTTTTT. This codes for CASSLVGGYDTGELFF.

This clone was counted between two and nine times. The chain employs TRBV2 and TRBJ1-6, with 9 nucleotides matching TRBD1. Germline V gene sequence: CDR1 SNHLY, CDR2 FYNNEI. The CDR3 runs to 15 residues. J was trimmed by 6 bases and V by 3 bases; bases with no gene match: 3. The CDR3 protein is CASSESGQGNSPLHF. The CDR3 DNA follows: TGTGCCAGCAGTGAGTCGGGACAGGGTAATTCACCCCTCCACTTT.

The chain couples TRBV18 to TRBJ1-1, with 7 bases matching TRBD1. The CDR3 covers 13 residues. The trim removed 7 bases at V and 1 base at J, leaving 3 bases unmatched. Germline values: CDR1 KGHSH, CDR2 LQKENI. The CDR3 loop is CASLDRENTEAFF. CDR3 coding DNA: TGTGCCAGCTTAGACAGGGAGAACACTGAAGCTTTCTTT.

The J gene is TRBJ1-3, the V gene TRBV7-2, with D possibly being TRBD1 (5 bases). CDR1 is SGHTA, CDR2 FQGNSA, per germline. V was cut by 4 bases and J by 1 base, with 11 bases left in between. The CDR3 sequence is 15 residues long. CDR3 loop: CASSSDSASGNTIYF. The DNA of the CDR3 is TGTGCCAGCAGCTCCGACAGCGCTTCTGGAAACACCATATATTTT.